This entry is about one T cell receptor (beta chain). These data originate in a study of blood T cell repertoires in COVID-19. Study-level background: Donors in the United States, Italy and Spain gave samples during acute or convalescent COVID-19.

Data came from immunoSEQ multiplex PCR; TCRdb stores just in-frame clones and leaves some out. The sample consists of approximately 130,000 clones, roughly 85% of them appearing once. Between the trimmed V and J ends, which lost 6 bases and 0 bases, there was a span of 18 bases. The germline V gene encodes CDR1 LNHDA and CDR2 SQIVND (reference sequence). The CDR3 totals 17 residues. Sample: peripheral blood. The chain has TRBV19 and TRBJ1-3; D call uncertain. The TCR originated in a human donor in a cohort sampled during active COVID-19. The DNA of the CDR3 is TGTGCCAGTAGCCGTGAGGAGGGATGGCTCTCTGGAAACACCATATATTTT. It translates to CASSREEGWLSGNTIYF.